The rows below give T cell receptor beta chains drawn from one sample of a study of T cells in tumors after PD-1 blockade. TCRdb's table, derived via immunoSEQ multiplex PCR, lists solely in-frame clones and lacks some. The table shows approximately 34,000 clones, with 73% occurring only once. Sequencing was performed on PBMCs, taken after anti-PD-1 treatment. The receptor source for this set is a human donor with basal cell carcinoma. CDR3s include the opening cysteine and the closing phenylalanine or tryptophan. A D gene is named only where the DNA matches it firmly. The listing skips clone size in some rows; elsewhere it reads once, few, many or a size class.

j_gene,abundance,d_gene,v_gene,CDR3aa,CDR3nt
TRBJ2-3,.,TRBD2,TRBV13,CASSRDSGREFREGDTQYF,TGTGCCAGCAGCCGGGATAGCGGGAGGGAATTCCGCGAGGGGGATACGCAGTATTTT
TRBJ2-3,.,.,TRBV3-1/TRBV3-2,CASSSRDSASTDTQYF,TGTGCCAGCAGCTCGCGGGACTCCGCTAGCACAGATACGCAGTATTTT
TRBJ2-1,.,TRBD1,TRBV7-2,CASSLAGTGGHNEQFF,TGTGCCAGCAGCTTAGCCGGGACAGGGGGCCACAATGAGCAGTTCTTC
TRBJ2-7,.,TRBD2,TRBV5-6,CASSLGSGRAQGHEQYF,TGTGCCAGCAGCTTGGGGAGCGGGAGGGCCCAGGGCCACGAGCAGTACTTC
TRBJ2-7,.,.,TRBV10-3,CATRTQIDSYEQYF,TGTGCCACTCGAACACAAATTGACTCCTACGAGCAGTACTTC
TRBJ1-4,.,.,TRBV4-3,CASSRTRGTMSEKLFF,TGCGCCAGCAGCCGAACTAGGGGGACTATGAGTGAAAAACTGTTTTTT
TRBJ1-5,once,.,TRBV19,CAISRQTNQPQHF,TGTGCCATCTCACGGCAGACCAATCAGCCCCAGCATTTT
TRBJ1-1,.,.,TRBV11-3,CASSRGAGREAFF,TGTGCCAGCAGCCGTGGAGCGGGACGGGAAGCTTTCTTT
TRBJ2-1,few,.,TRBV6-5,CASSLTGSNEQFF,TGTGCCAGCAGTCTTACGGGGAGTAATGAGCAGTTCTTC
TRBJ2-1,.,TRBD2,TRBV24-1,CATSEKSGRSYNEQFF,TGTGCCACCAGTGAGAAAAGCGGGAGGTCCTACAATGAGCAGTTCTTC